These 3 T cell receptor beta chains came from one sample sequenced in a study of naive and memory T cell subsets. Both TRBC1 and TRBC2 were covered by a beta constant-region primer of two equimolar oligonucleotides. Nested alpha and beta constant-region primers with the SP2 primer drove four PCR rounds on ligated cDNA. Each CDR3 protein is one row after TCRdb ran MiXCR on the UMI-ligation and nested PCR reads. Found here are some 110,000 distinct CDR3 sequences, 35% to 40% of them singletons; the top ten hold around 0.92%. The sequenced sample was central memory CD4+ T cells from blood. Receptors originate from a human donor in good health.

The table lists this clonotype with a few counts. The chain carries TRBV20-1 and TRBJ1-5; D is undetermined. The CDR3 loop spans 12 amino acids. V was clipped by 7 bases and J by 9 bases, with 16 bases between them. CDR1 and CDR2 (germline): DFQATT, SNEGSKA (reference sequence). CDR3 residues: CSVQDGYRPQHF. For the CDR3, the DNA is TGCAGTGTTCAGGACGGGTATCGGCCCCAGCATTTT.

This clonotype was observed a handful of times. CDR3 sequence reads: CASSPVAGGSWWEQYF. The CDR3 bases are TGTGCCAGCAGTCCAGTAGCGGGAGGTAGCTGGTGGGAGCAGTACTTC. The rearrangement links TRBV27 to TRBJ2-7; 10 nucleotides align to TRBD2. The CDR3 length is 16 residues. Germline CDR1 MNHEY, CDR2 SMNVEV (reference sequence). After removal of 5 bases from V and 7 bases from J, the junction contained 14 bases not matched to a gene.

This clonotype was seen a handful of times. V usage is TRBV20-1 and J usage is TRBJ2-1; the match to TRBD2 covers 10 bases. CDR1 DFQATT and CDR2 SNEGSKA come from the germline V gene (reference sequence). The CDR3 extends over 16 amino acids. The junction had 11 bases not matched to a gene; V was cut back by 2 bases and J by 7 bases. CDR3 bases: TGCAGTGCTAGAAACCATCTAGCGGGAGCGAGGAATGAGCAGTTCTTC. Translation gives CSARNHLAGARNEQFF.